The 9 T cell receptor beta chains presented below share a single source sample, sequenced in a study of technical replicates of blood from a few donors. Profiling relied on immunoSEQ multiplex PCR, and the TCRdb table lists in-frame clones only, not all of them. The data contain 55,000 to 70,000 clones, roughly 86% of them seen just once; the ten biggest clones take up more than 4%. The sequencing sample was made of PBMCs. Every receptor here comes from a human donor in good health. Some clones in this sample may be carry-over from other donors' samples.

This chain connects TRBV14 to TRBJ2-5; TRBD2 might be the D (6 bases). This CDR3 spans 15 amino acids. Germline assignment: CDR1 SGHDN and CDR2 FVKESK. The V gene lost 3 bases and the J gene lost 5 bases, with 16 bases spanning the gap. CDR3 loop: CASSHFGTGWETQYF. The CDR3 nucleotides read TGTGCCAGCAGCCATTTCGGGACTGGCTGGGAGACCCAGTACTTC.

A single count supports this clone. The V gene is TRBV2, the J gene TRBJ1-1; TRBD1 aligns across 9 bases. The V gene end was trimmed by 3 bases and the J gene end by 4 bases; junction bases not matched to a gene: 12. CDR3 length equals 17 residues. Germline V gene sequence: CDR1 SNHLY, CDR2 FYNNEI. The CDR3 sequence is CASSDLDRGFLPTEAFF. The CDR3 region has the DNA TGTGCCAGCAGTGATCTGGACAGGGGATTTTTACCCACTGAAGCTTTCTTT.

The chain links TRBV19 to TRBJ2-1; perhaps TRBD2 as D (6 bases). V lost 7 bases and J lost 8, with 15 bases in between. CDR1 and CDR2 (germline): LNHDA, SQIVND (reference sequence). There are 13 residues in the CDR3. CDR3 region: CASKFEWGDEQFF. The CDR3 DNA sequence: TGTGCCAGTAAATTTGAGTGGGGGGATGAGCAGTTCTTC.

V usage is TRBV7-9 and J usage is TRBJ1-3; D not resolved. CDR3 size: 16 residues. V lost 2 bases, J lost 3 bases, and 14 bases lay in between. CDR1 is SEHNR, CDR2 FQNEAQ, per germline (reference sequence). The CDR3: CASSLRRPTGGNTIYF. For the CDR3, the DNA is TGTGCCAGCAGCTTACGACGCCCGACGGGTGGAAACACCATATATTTT.

The chain couples TRBV18 to TRBJ1-1; D ambiguous. Trimming stripped 4 bases from V and 2 bases from J, with 11 bases between. The length of the CDR3 is 14 residues. Germline CDR1 KGHSH, CDR2 LQKENI. DNA for the CDR3: TGTGCCAGCTCACGAGGGATCGTAAACACTGAAGCTTTCTTT. Translating gives CASSRGIVNTEAFF.

The rearrangement links TRBV7-9 to TRBJ2-1; 7 bases map to TRBD1. This CDR3 region has 15 residues. J was trimmed by 6 bases and V by 5 bases; bases with no gene match: 10. CDR1 is SEHNR and CDR2 is FQNEAQ in the germline V gene (reference sequence). The CDR3 sequence is CASSARGTDRNEQFF. CDR3 DNA sequence: TGTGCCAGCAGCGCCCGAGGGACAGACCGCAATGAGCAGTTCTTC.

V gene TRBV5-1 combines with J gene TRBJ2-1; the match to TRBD2 covers 10 bases. This CDR3 has 15 residues. The trim removed 1 base at V and 5 bases at J, leaving 3 bases unmatched. Germline V gives CDR1 SGHRS, CDR2 YFSETQ. The DNA for the CDR3 is TGCGCCAGCAGCTTGTTAGCGGGAGGCAACAATGAGCAGTTCTTC. It encodes CASSLLAGGNNEQFF.

CDR3 in amino acids: CASSNLAGAVNTGELFF. CDR3 nucleotides: TGTGCCAGCAGCAACCTAGCGGGAGCGGTGAACACCGGGGAGCTGTTTTTT. V usage is TRBV11-2 and J usage is TRBJ2-2; 10 bases align to TRBD2. Germline V gene data show CDR1 as SGHAT and CDR2 as FQNNGV. V lost 5 bases and J lost 1; bases outside the gene matches: 7. The CDR3 consists of 17 residues.

The rearrangement joins TRBV6-5 to TRBJ2-7; 11 positions match TRBD2. V lost 6 bases, J lost 4 bases, and 8 bases stayed unmatched. Germline CDR1 reads MNHEY; CDR2 reads SVGAGI. The CDR3 loop spans 15 amino acids. The CDR3: CASSQLAGAMYEQYF. The CDR3 DNA reads as TGTGCCAGCAGCCAACTAGCGGGAGCGATGTACGAGCAGTACTTC.